Below, one T cell receptor (beta chain) is given with its context. As yet, its antigen is unknown. The germline CDR1 and CDR2 sequences are SEHNR and FQNEAQ (reference sequence). Trimming at V came to 5 bases and at J to 6 bases, leaving 9 bases not matched to a gene. CDR3 length equals 15 residues. A quantity of about 0.5 to 1 ug RNA underwent reverse transcription using random hexamers. TCRdb re-derived calls from the immunoSEQ multiplex PCR reads in MiXCR, one entry per CDR3 protein. The sample lists some 99,000 distinct CDR3 sequences; around 97% were seen once. The sample originates from a study of CD8 T cells in Susac syndrome. The study, taken as a whole, reports: The study conceded that relatively few individuals underwent its TCR sequencing and HLA analysis.

The TEMRA cells underwent FACS enrichment, while the CD8+ and CD4+ T cells underwent negative isolation. The chain has TRBV7-9 and TRBJ2-2, with 7 nucleotides matching TRBD1. This receptor was obtained from a human donor in good health. The sequencing input was CD4+ T cells from PBMCs. The CDR3: CASSLTGISAGELFF. The CDR3 region has the DNA TGTGCCAGCAGCCTGACAGGGATATCCGCCGGGGAGCTGTTTTTT.